The rows below give T cell receptor beta chains drawn from one sample of a study of T cells in Graves' hyperthyroidism and ophthalmopathy. TCRdb analysed the multiplex PCR reads with MiXCR anew, one entry per CDR3 protein. Of a few hundred thousand distinct CDR3 sequences listed, about 14% were seen once; the top ten hold around 20%. Sequenced material: blood. Receptors were obtained from a woman in her 30s with Graves' ophthalmopathy. The CDR3 runs from the conserved cysteine through the conserved F or W. A D gene is named only where the DNA matches it firmly. Rows may omit the clone size; those that give it use once, few, many or a size class.

clone_size	cdr3_length	d_call	v_call	j_call	cdr3_aa	cdr3_nt
many	13	.	TRBV20-1	TRBJ1-1	CSARRIGAHIAFF	TGCAGTGCTAGACGTATCGGAGCACATATAGCTTTCTTT
.	15	.	TRBV19	TRBJ2-1	CASSIDGTPYNEQFF	TGTGCCAGTAGTATAGACGGGACACCCTACAATGAGCAGTTCTTC
many	16	.	TRBV6-1	TRBJ1-4	CASSVASGAANEKLFF	TGTGCCAGCAGTGTCGCTTCAGGGGCGGCTAATGAAAAACTGTTTTTT
many	14	TRBD2	TRBV20-1	TRBJ2-1	CSAWASGGVDEQFF	TGCAGTGCTTGGGCCAGCGGGGGGGTTGATGAGCAGTTCTTC
many	16	TRBD2	TRBV19	TRBJ2-1	CASSISGLAGGNEQFF	TGTGCCAGTAGTATATCCGGACTAGCGGGGGGCAATGAGCAGTTCTTC
few	15	TRBD1	TRBV19	TRBJ1-3	CASSEQGTAGNTIYF	TGTGCCAGTAGTGAGCAAGGGACAGCTGGAAACACCATATATTTT
once	14	.	TRBV28	TRBJ1-6	CASRRGRVASPLHF	TGTGCCAGCAGAAGGGGGAGGGTAGCTTCACCCCTCCACTTT
many	15	.	TRBV5-8	TRBJ1-6	CASSLVPGSNSPLHF	TGTGCCAGCAGCTTGGTCCCGGGGAGTAATTCACCCCTCCACTTT
many	16	TRBD1	TRBV12-3/TRBV12-4	TRBJ1-5	CASSLGDRGHDQPQHF	TGTGCCAGCAGTTTAGGGGACAGGGGGCACGATCAGCCCCAGCATTTT
many	17	TRBD1	TRBV11-2	TRBJ2-1	CASSLSWRDRGVYEQFF	TGTGCCAGCAGCTTATCTTGGCGGGACAGGGGTGTATATGAGCAGTTCTTC
many	14	TRBD1	TRBV2	TRBJ2-7	CASSVGTASYEQYF	TGTGCCAGCAGTGTGGGGACAGCTTCCTACGAGCAGTACTTC
.	15	TRBD2	TRBV29-1	TRBJ2-1	CSAGGGVKLFYEQFF	TGCAGCGCTGGGGGAGGGGTCAAACTTTTCTATGAGCAGTTCTTC
many	15	.	TRBV7-9	TRBJ2-1	CASSLTSYGDNEQFF	TGTGCCAGCAGCTTAACTTCATACGGGGACAATGAGCAGTTCTTC
many	14	.	TRBV24-1	TRBJ1-1	CATQAQGKNTEAFF	TGTGCCACCCAAGCACAGGGCAAGAACACTGAAGCTTTCTTT
.	14	.	TRBV12-5	TRBJ2-2	CASGPRGVTGELFF	TGTGCTAGTGGTCCCAGAGGGGTCACCGGGGAGCTGTTTTTT
.	13	.	TRBV2	TRBJ2-5	CASRVRGGETQYF	TGTGCCAGCAGGGTCAGGGGAGGAGAGACCCAGTACTTC
.	15	TRBD1	TRBV19	TRBJ1-5	CASSHPGQANQPQHF	TGTGCCAGTAGTCACCCGGGACAGGCCAATCAGCCCCAGCATTTT